This T cell receptor (beta chain) is drawn from a study of T cell changes during pregnancy in multiple sclerosis. The assay was immunoSEQ multiplex PCR, and TCRdb's table has in-frame clones only and misses some. The sample comprises tens of thousands of clones, approximately 92% of which are singletons, and roughly 2.8% rests with the top ten. Germline CDR1 SGDLS, CDR2 YYNGEE. V gave up 0 bases and J gave up 8 bases, with 11 bases separating them. The CDR3 contains 13 residues. The TCR was taken from a female donor in good health, enrolled as a control in a pregnancy study. The source material was peripheral blood, sampled in the third trimester of pregnancy. This chain joins TRBV9 and TRBJ1-1; possible D gene TRBD1, 5 bases. The chain's CDR3 is CASSVGGQTEAFF. CDR3 in DNA: TGTGCCAGCAGCGTAGGGGGCCAGACCGAAGCTTTCTTT.